The 14 T cell receptor beta chains presented below share a single source sample, sequenced in a study of siplizumab effects on memory and regulatory T cells. Only in-frame clones appear in the TCRdb table, and some are missing; sequencing was by immunoSEQ multiplex PCR. The data show about 100,000 clones, with less than 95% seen just once and over 0.55% held by the top ten. The specimen was Tregs sorted from blood. The receptors here all came from a human donor in good health.

The chain carries TRBV5-1 and TRBJ1-1; 7 bases match TRBD1. Germline CDR1 reads SGHRS; CDR2 reads YFSETQ. V trimming: 0 bases; J trimming: 0 bases; junction bases outside the gene matches: 5. The CDR3 totals 16 residues. Here the CDR3 DNA reads TGCGCCAGCAGCTTGGGGGACAGCTCATTGAACACTGAAGCTTTCTTT. Its protein product is CASSLGDSSLNTEAFF. Full variable domain (rest looked up from reference TRBV5-1 and TRBJ1-1): KAGVTQTPRYLIKTRGQQVTLSCSPISGHRSVSWYQQTPGQGLQFLFEYFSETQRNKGNFPGRFSGRQFSNSRSEMNVSTLELGDSALYLCASSLGDSSLNTEAFFGQGTRLTVV.

The chain combines TRBV18 with TRBJ1-1, with 8 positions matching TRBD1. The CDR3 is made up of 14 amino acids. Germline V gives CDR1 KGHSH, CDR2 LQKENI. V lost 6 bases and J lost 5; bases outside the gene matches: 8. The CDR3 DNA follows: TGTGCCAGCTCTCGGATACAGGGGGTTACTGAAGCTTTCTTT. The encoded protein is CASSRIQGVTEAFF. Full variable domain (outside the CDR3, taken from reference TRBV18 and TRBJ1-1): NAGVMQNPRHLVRRRGQEARLRCSPMKGHSHVYWYRQLPEEGLKFMVYLQKENIIDESGMPKERFSAEFPKEGPSILRIQQVVRGDSAAYFCASSRIQGVTEAFFGQGTRLTVV.

DNA for the CDR3: TGTGCCAGCAGCAGTTACGGGGGCGCGGTTGCAGATACGCAGTATTTT. Protein sequence: CASSSYGGAVADTQYF. The V and J genes are TRBV7-9 and TRBJ2-3; D possibly uses TRBD1 or TRBD2 (6 bases each). CDR1 is SEHNR, CDR2 FQNEAQ, per germline (reference sequence). The length of the CDR3 is 16 residues. The V gene lost 5 bases and the J gene lost 4 bases, with 19 bases spanning the gap.

The J gene is TRBJ2-5, the V gene TRBV30, with D possibly TRBD2 on 5 matching bases. This CDR3 is built from 16 residues. V was shortened by 0 bases and J by 4 bases, with 18 bases between the two germline ends. Germline V gene data show CDR1 as GTSNPN and CDR2 as SVGIG (reference sequence). CDR3 sequence reads: CAWSVPLSGSGETQYF. The CDR3 DNA reads as TGTGCCTGGAGTGTACCCCTGAGCGGTTCGGGAGAGACCCAGTACTTC.

The chain combines TRBV7-8 with TRBJ1-2; D not resolved. This CDR3 spans 12 amino acids. V lost 3 bases to trimming and J lost 5 bases, with 7 bases between them. CDR1 is SGHVS, CDR2 FQNEAQ, per germline. In nucleotides, the CDR3 is TGTGCCAGCAGCTTGCCCGGGTATGGCTACACCTTC. Amino acid sequence: CASSLPGYGYTF.

This rearrangement joins TRBV7-2 to TRBJ1-5; no clear D. The CDR3 spans 13 residues. V was trimmed by 1 base and J by 6 bases, leaving 7 bases between them. In germline, CDR1 is SGHTA, CDR2 FQGNSA. The CDR3 loop reads CASSLVAGQPQHF. As DNA, the CDR3 is TGTGCCAGCAGCTTAGTAGCTGGTCAGCCCCAGCATTTT.

This clone was detected once. The gene calls are TRBV18 and TRBJ2-3; TRBD1 might be the D (5 bases). V was cut by 1 base and J by 4 bases, with 12 bases left in between. This CDR3 comprises 15 residues. CDR1 is KGHSH and CDR2 is LQKENI in the germline V gene. CDR3 sequence reads: CASSPLKGPADTQYF. The CDR3 nucleotides are TGTGCCAGCTCACCACTTAAGGGGCCGGCAGATACGCAGTATTTT.

The table lists this clone with a few counts. CDR3 amino acids: CASGRAGGSNQPQHF. For the CDR3, the DNA is TGTGCCAGTGGGAGGGCAGGGGGTTCTAATCAGCCCCAGCATTTT. The gene calls are TRBV19 and TRBJ1-5; TRBD1 agrees at 7 bases. Germline V gene sequence: CDR1 LNHDA, CDR2 SQIVND (reference sequence). Trimming took 8 bases from V and 4 from J; bases not matched to a gene: 11. The CDR3 consists of 15 residues.

V is TRBV6-5 and J is TRBJ2-5, with D perhaps TRBD2 (5 bases). Trimming cost V 10 bases and J 5 bases, with 14 bases left between them. Germline CDR1 is MNHEY and CDR2 is SVGAGI. CDR3 length equals 12 residues. The CDR3 reads CATGPWRETQYF. The CDR3 nucleotides are TGTGCCACCGGCCCGTGGAGGGAGACCCAGTACTTC.

The CDR3 region is CASSLLDGGGNNEQFF. CDR3 in DNA: TGTGCCAGCAGTTTGCTGGACGGAGGGGGAAATAATGAGCAGTTCTTC. The chain recombines TRBV28 with TRBJ2-1; D may be TRBD1 or TRBD2 (6 bases each). Trimming took 3 bases from V and 7 from J, leaving 19 bases between them. Germline loops: CDR1 MDHEN, CDR2 SYDVKM. The CDR3 contains 16 residues.

The J gene is TRBJ2-7, the V gene TRBV7-2; the match to TRBD2 covers 15 bases. This CDR3 is built from 18 residues. The V and J ends lost 5 bases and 4 bases, in that order; junction bases with no gene match: 12. The germline V gene encodes CDR1 SGHTA and CDR2 FQGNSA. For the CDR3, the DNA is TGTGCCAGCAGCCCACCCACTAGGACTAGCGGGAGGGGGTACGAGCAGTACTTC. Translating gives CASSPPTRTSGRGYEQYF.

This chain joins TRBV5-1 and TRBJ1-2; D is ambiguous. The V end was cut by 3 bases, the J end by 3 bases, with 6 bases between. The CDR3 extends over 12 amino acids. The germline V gene has CDR1 SGHRS and CDR2 YFSETQ. The CDR3 here is CASSSSDYGYTF. In DNA, the CDR3 is TGCGCCAGCAGCTCCTCAGACTATGGCTACACCTTC. Full variable domain (missing parts from reference TRBV5-1 and TRBJ1-2): KAGVTQTPRYLIKTRGQQVTLSCSPISGHRSVSWYQQTPGQGLQFLFEYFSETQRNKGNFPGRFSGRQFSNSRSEMNVSTLELGDSALYLCASSSSDYGYTFGSGTRLTVV.

The rearrangement links TRBV28 to TRBJ1-1, with a tentative D call TRBD1 (5 bases). The CDR3 has 16 residues. Trimming shortened V by 4 bases and J by 0 bases, and 15 bases separated the two germline ends. Germline V gene sequence: CDR1 MDHEN, CDR2 SYDVKM. The CDR3 DNA reads as TGTGCCAGCAGTTCACTTGACGGGACGGTGAACACTGAAGCTTTCTTT. Its translation is CASSSLDGTVNTEAFF.

The J gene is TRBJ1-2, the V gene TRBV28, with D possibly matching TRBD1 (6 bases). V was pared by 4 bases and J by 4 bases, with 13 bases between. This CDR3 is built from 14 residues. The V gene's germline CDR1 is MDHEN and CDR2 SYDVKM. CDR3 sequence (DNA): TGTGCCAGCAGTTGGGGGGGGCGCACCTATGGCTACACCTTC. Its protein product is CASSWGGRTYGYTF.